This entry describes one TCR beta chain. The antigen remains unidentified. From the 5' RACE reads, TCRdb called clonotypes with MiXCR, one entry per CDR3 protein. The profile shows about half a million distinct CDR3 sequences, about 20% of them singletons. The source of the sample is a study of T-cell memory formation after mild COVID-19. Study-wide points: Among clones contracting day 15 to 85, CD4/CD8 was balanced, whereas later expanders leaned CD4+.

V was trimmed by 4 bases and J by 8 bases, leaving 12 bases between them. This CDR3 spans 13 amino acids. Germline CDR1 is LGHNA and CDR2 is YSLEER. Source material: PBMCs or a T cell subset sorted from them (not recorded which). J is TRBJ2-1 and V is TRBV4-3; maybe TRBD1 (5 bases). The receptor was isolated from an adult woman who had mild COVID-19 (a few samples of this study predate the infection). Cell type and time point are not known. The CDR3 DNA sequence: TGCGCCAGCAGCCCGCAGGGTAGGGATGAGCAGTTCTTC. Its protein product is CASSPQGRDEQFF.